This T cell receptor beta chain emerged from a study of neurological immune-mediated disorders. 5'RACE generated cDNA with 10-nucleotide random UMIs. MiXCR was run by TCRdb on the 5' RACE reads, yielding one entry per CDR3 protein. This table holds 50,000 to 75,000 distinct CDR3 sequences, around 4% found once. V dropped 0 bases and J dropped 8 bases, with 14 bases sitting between them. There are 15 residues in the CDR3. From germline, CDR1 is LGHNA and CDR2 YNFKEQ. About this clonotype itself: A much more abundant neighbour one base away suggests this may be a read error.

Specimen: PBMCs. This clonotype originated in a man in his forties or fifties with multiple sclerosis. This rearrangement joins TRBV4-2 to TRBJ1-5; D might be TRBD1 (6 bases). DNA for the CDR3: TGTGCCAGCAGCCAAGAATACAGGGAGAGGAAGCCCCAGCATTTT. Its protein product is CASSQEYRERKPQHF.